This T cell receptor beta chain was observed in a study of T cell responses to AZD1222 COVID-19 vaccine. V was clipped by 5 bases and J by 0 bases, with 11 bases between them. The germline V gene encodes CDR1 MNHEY and CDR2 SVGAGI. This CDR3 spans 14 amino acids. Points from the study as a whole: Reportedly, nearly half of unique spike TCRs recognized epitopes outside B.1.351/B.1.1.7 mutations. White British donors predominated, females outnumbered males, and clonal diversity was possibly underestimated.

On this clone itself: What it recognizes is unknown.

The repertoire was sequenced with immunoSEQ multiplex PCR; TCRdb's copy has only in-frame clones and lacks some. The sample lists over 150,000 clones; 92% were seen once. The source was peripheral blood, collected on day 0 of MenACWY control vaccination. The source is an adult in good health. The genes are TRBV6-5 and TRBJ2-7, with a tentative D call TRBD1 (7 bases). The CDR3 coding sequence is TGTGCCAGCAGTCGGGGGACAGCCTCCTACGAGCAGTACTTC. As protein: CASSRGTASYEQYF.